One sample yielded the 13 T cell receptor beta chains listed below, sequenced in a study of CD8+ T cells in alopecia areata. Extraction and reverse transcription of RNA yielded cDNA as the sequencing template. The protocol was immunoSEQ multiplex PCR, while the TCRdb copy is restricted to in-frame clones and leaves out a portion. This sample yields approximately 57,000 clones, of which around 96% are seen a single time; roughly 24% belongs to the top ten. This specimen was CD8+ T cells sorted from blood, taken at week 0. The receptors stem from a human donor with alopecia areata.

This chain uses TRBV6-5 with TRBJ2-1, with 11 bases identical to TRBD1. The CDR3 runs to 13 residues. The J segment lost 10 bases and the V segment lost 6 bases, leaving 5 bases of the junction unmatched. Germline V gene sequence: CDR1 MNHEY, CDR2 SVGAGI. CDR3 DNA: TGTGCCAGCAGCCCGGGACAGGGGGGCGAGCAGTTCTTC. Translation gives CASSPGQGGEQFF.

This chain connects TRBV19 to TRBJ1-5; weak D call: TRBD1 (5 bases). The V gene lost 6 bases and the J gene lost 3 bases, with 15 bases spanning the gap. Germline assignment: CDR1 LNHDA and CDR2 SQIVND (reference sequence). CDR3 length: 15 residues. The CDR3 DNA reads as TGTGCCAGTAGCCCCTGGGGGATAGACAATCAGCCCCAGCATTTT. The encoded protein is CASSPWGIDNQPQHF.

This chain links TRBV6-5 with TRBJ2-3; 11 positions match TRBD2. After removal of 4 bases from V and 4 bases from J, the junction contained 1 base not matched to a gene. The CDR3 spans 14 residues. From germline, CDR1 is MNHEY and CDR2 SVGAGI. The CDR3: CASSLGLAADTQYF. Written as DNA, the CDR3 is TGTGCCAGCAGTTTGGGACTAGCGGCAGATACGCAGTATTTT.

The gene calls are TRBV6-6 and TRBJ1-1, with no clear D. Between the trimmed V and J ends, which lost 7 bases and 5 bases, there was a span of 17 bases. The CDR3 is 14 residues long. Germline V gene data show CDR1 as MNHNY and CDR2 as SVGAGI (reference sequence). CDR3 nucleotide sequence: TGTGCCAGCAATCCGATAGCGGTGGAGACTGAAGCTTTCTTT. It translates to CASNPIAVETEAFF.

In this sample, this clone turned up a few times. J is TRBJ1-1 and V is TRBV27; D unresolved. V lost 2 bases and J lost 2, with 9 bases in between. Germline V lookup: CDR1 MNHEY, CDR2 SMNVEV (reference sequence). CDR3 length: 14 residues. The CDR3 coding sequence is TGTGCCAGCAGTTTAGGTATGGCAAACACTGAAGCTTTCTTT. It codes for CASSLGMANTEAFF.

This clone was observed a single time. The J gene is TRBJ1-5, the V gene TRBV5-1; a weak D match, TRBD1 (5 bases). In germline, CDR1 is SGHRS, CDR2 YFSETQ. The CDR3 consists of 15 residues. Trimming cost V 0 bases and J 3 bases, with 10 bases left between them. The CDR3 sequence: CASSLGGGPNQPQHF. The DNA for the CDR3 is TGCGCCAGCAGCTTGGGTGGGGGTCCCAATCAGCCCCAGCATTTT.

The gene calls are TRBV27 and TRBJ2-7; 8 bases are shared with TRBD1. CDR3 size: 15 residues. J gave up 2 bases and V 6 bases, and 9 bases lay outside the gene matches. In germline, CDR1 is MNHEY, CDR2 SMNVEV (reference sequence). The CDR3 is CASSPRTGLAYEQYF. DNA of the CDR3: TGTGCCAGCAGCCCCAGGACAGGGCTCGCCTACGAGCAGTACTTC.

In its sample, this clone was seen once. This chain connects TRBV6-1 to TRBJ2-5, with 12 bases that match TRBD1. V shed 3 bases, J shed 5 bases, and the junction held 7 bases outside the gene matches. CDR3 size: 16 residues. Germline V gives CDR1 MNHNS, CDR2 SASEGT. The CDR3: CASSDRDRGLQETQYF. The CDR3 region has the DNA TGTGCCAGCAGTGACCGGGACAGGGGGCTACAGGAGACCCAGTACTTC.

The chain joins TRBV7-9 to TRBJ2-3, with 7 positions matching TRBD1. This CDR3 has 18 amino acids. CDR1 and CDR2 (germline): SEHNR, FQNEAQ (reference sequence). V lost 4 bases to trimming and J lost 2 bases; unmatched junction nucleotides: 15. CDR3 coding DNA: TGTGCCAGCAGCTCAGGACAGGCCACAGATACGGACACAGATACGCAGTATTTT. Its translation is CASSSGQATDTDTDTQYF. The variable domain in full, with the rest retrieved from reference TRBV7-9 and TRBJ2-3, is DTGVSQNPRHKITKRGQNVTFRCDPISEHNRLYWYRQTLGQGPEFLTYFQNEAQLEKSRLLSDRFSAERPKGSFSTLEIQRTEQGDSAMYLCASSSGQATDTDTDTQYFGPGTRLTVL.

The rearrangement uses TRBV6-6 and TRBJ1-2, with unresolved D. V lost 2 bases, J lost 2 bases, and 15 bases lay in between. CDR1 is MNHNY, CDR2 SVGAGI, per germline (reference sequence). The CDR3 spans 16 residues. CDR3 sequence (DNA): TGTGCCAGCAGTTACCATTCGGAAGAGATCAACTATGGCTACACCTTC. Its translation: CASSYHSEEINYGYTF.

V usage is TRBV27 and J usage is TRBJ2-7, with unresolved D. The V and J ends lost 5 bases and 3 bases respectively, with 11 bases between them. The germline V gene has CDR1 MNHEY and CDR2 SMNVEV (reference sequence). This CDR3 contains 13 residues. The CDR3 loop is CASSVGDHYEQYF. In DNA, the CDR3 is TGTGCCAGCAGTGTCGGTGACCACTACGAGCAGTACTTC.

CDR3 in amino acids: CASSPDRGTARGYQETQYF. The CDR3 nucleotides read TGTGCCAGTAGTCCCGACCGGGGGACAGCCAGGGGGTACCAAGAGACCCAGTACTTC. The chain joins TRBV19 to TRBJ2-5, with D perhaps matching TRBD1 (7 bases). The V end was cut by 5 bases, the J end by 0 bases, with 25 bases between. Germline CDR1 reads LNHDA; CDR2 reads SQIVND (reference sequence). The CDR3 runs 19 residues.

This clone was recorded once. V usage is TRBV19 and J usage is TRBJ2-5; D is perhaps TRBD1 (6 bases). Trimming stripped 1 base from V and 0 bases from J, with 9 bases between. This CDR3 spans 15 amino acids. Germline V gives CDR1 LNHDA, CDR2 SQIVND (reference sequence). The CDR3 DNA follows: TGTGCCAGTAGTATAGGGGGGACAAACCAAGAGACCCAGTACTTC. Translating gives CASSIGGTNQETQYF.